This passage covers 9 T cell receptor beta chains from one sample sequenced in a study of blood T cell repertoires in COVID-19. Using immunoSEQ multiplex PCR, the repertoire was profiled, and TCRdb retains in-frame clones only, with some absent. Among about 380,000 clones listed, 80% to 90% were seen once. Material: PBMCs or T cells enriched from blood (not recorded which). These receptor sequences come from a man aged 30-40 years who had recovered from COVID-19.

This chain joins TRBV12-3 or TRBV12-4 and TRBJ1-2, with TRBD1 matching 7 bases. The CDR3 totals 12 residues. After removal of 5 bases from V and 8 bases from J, the junction contained 5 bases not matched to a gene. CDR3 region: CASSQTGNGYTF. DNA of the CDR3: TGTGCCAGCAGTCAGACAGGGAACGGCTACACCTTC.

The J gene is TRBJ1-5, the V gene TRBV18; D uncertain. CDR1 and CDR2 (germline): KGHSH, LQKENI. The germline V and J ends were trimmed by 2 bases and 7 bases, with 12 bases remaining between them. The CDR3 runs 14 residues. DNA of the CDR3: TGTGCCAGCTCACCAGGCAGGCCCGGCCAGCCCCAGCATTTT. Protein product: CASSPGRPGQPQHF.

This clone was observed a handful of times. The chain combines TRBV2 with TRBJ1-2; 9 positions agree with TRBD1. Germline CDR1 reads SNHLY; CDR2 reads FYNNEI. The V segment lost 8 bases and the J segment 1 base; nucleotides outside the gene matches: 8. This CDR3 is built from 15 residues. The CDR3 is CASVGQGLVNYGYTF. The CDR3 DNA follows: TGTGCCAGCGTAGGACAGGGGTTGGTTAACTATGGCTACACCTTC. Together with reference TRBV2 and TRBJ1-2, the CDR3 gives the full variable domain: EPEVTQTPSHQVTQMGQEVILRCVPISNHLYFYWYRQILGQKVEFLVSFYNNEISEKSEIFDDQFSVERPDGSNFTLKIRSTKLEDSAMYFCASVGQGLVNYGYTFGSGTRLTVV.

The chain is built from TRBV7-2 and TRBJ1-2, with D tentatively TRBD1 (6 bases). The ends were cut back, 5 bases at V and 4 bases at J, with 20 bases in the middle. The CDR3 is made up of 16 amino acids. In germline, CDR1 is SGHTA, CDR2 FQGNSA. The CDR3 reads CASSLNYGGGVYGYTF. The CDR3 bases are TGTGCCAGCAGCCTCAACTATGGGGGGGGCGTCTATGGCTACACCTTC.

J is TRBJ1-5 and V is TRBV18; the match to TRBD1 covers 8 bases. The CDR3 spans 15 residues. Per germline, CDR1 KGHSH and CDR2 LQKENI. The V segment lost 5 bases and the J segment 3 bases; nucleotides outside the gene matches: 6. Here the CDR3 DNA reads TGTGCCAGCTCATTACAGGGGGGACCCAATCAGCCCCAGCATTTT. It translates to CASSLQGGPNQPQHF.

The chain is built from TRBV6-4 and TRBJ1-2; D may be TRBD1 (6 bases). The V end lost 4 bases, the J end lost 3 bases, and 15 bases lay between the germline ends. The CDR3 covers 15 residues. Looked up from germline, CDR1 is MRHNA and CDR2 is SNTAGT. The CDR3 coding sequence is TGTGCCAGCAGTGCCGATAAGACAGGCCACTATGGCTACACCTTC. It specifies CASSADKTGHYGYTF.

The rearrangement joins TRBV4-1 to TRBJ2-3; TRBD1 aligns across 10 bases. Germline V gene lookup returns CDR1 MGHRA and CDR2 YSYEKL. The CDR3 extends over 17 amino acids. The trim removed 4 bases at V and 1 base at J, leaving 8 bases unmatched. CDR3 protein: CASSPWTGGVGTDTQYF. CDR3 nucleotide sequence: TGCGCCAGCAGCCCTTGGACAGGGGGGGTTGGCACAGATACGCAGTATTTT.

The genes are TRBV5-1 and TRBJ1-1; 7 positions match TRBD1. Looked up from germline, CDR1 is SGHRS and CDR2 is YFSETQ. J was trimmed by 0 bases and V by 4 bases; bases with no gene match: 9. CDR3 length equals 16 residues. CDR3 nucleotides: TGCGCCAGCAGCATGGAGGGGGCTCTGTTGAACACTGAAGCTTTCTTT. Amino acids: CASSMEGALLNTEAFF.

The table lists this clone with a count of one. The chain joins TRBV4-3 to TRBJ1-2; maybe TRBD1 (5 bases). Trimming took 4 bases from V and 4 from J, leaving 16 bases between them. The CDR3 consists of 15 residues. Germline loops: CDR1 LGHNA, CDR2 YSLEER. The CDR3 coding sequence is TGCGCCAGCAGCCTAGGACACGGGGGAGGCTATGGCTACACCTTC. Amino acids: CASSLGHGGGYGYTF.